Listed here are 27 T cell receptor beta chains from one sample, sequenced in a study of identical twins. TCRdb re-called the 5' RACE reads through MiXCR, storing one row per CDR3 protein. The sample has 1.5 million to 2 million distinct CDR3 sequences, about 31% seen once. The sample taken for sequencing was cord blood. The receptors derive from a newborn girl in good health.

The chain combines TRBV18 with TRBJ1-4, with a weak D call TRBD1 (5 bases). The CDR3 is made up of 15 amino acids. V was shortened by 8 bases and J by 4 bases, with 17 bases between the two germline ends. Germline CDR1 is KGHSH and CDR2 is LQKENI. The CDR3 sequence: CASKTELKGNEKLFF. The CDR3 DNA reads as TGTGCCAGCAAGACAGAATTGAAGGGTAATGAAAAACTGTTTTTT.

V and J are TRBV19 and TRBJ1-1, with D possibly matching TRBD1 (5 bases). Trimming removed 7 bases at V and 5 bases at J, with 11 bases between. This CDR3 spans 12 amino acids. Germline-derived CDR1 and CDR2 are LNHDA and SQIVND (reference sequence). The CDR3 loop is CASIRWGTEAFF. In DNA form, the CDR3 reads TGTGCCAGTATCAGGTGGGGGACTGAAGCTTTCTTT.

J is TRBJ2-4 and V is TRBV2; weak D call: TRBD2 (6 bases). The CDR3 runs 15 residues. V was trimmed by 6 bases and J by 3 bases, leaving 15 bases between them. CDR1 SNHLY and CDR2 FYNNEI come from the germline V gene. CDR3 in DNA: TGTGCCAGCAGGGCGAGACTAGGCCACAAAAACATTCAGTACTTC. Translating gives CASRARLGHKNIQYF.

This chain uses TRBV28 with TRBJ1-6, with 7 bases lining up with TRBD1. CDR1 and CDR2 from the germline V gene are MDHEN and SYDVKM. This CDR3 has 16 residues. V was clipped by 6 bases and J by 1 base; unmatched bases: 6. CDR3 loop: CASSQQQGSYNSPLHF. CDR3 coding DNA: TGTGCCAGCAGCCAACAACAGGGGTCCTATAATTCACCCCTCCACTTT.

The chain is built from TRBV5-5 and TRBJ1-2, with a possible D match to TRBD1 (5 bases). The CDR3 has 13 residues. CDR1 and CDR2 (germline): SGHKS, YYEKEE (reference sequence). V lost 7 bases, J lost 5 bases, and 15 bases lay in between. This CDR3 reads CASGAGTEYGYTF. The CDR3 DNA is TGTGCCAGCGGGGCTGGAACAGAGTATGGCTACACCTTC.

This clonotype was counted a few times. Relative to the germline gene, one junction end is altered; a read error may explain this. This rearrangement joins TRBV7-9 to TRBJ2-7, with 10 bases lining up with TRBD2. Germline lookup yields CDR1 SEHNR and CDR2 FQNEAQ (reference sequence). CDR3 length: 18 amino acids. The CDR3 sequence is CASSLRASGSALSYEQYF. Here the CDR3 DNA reads TGTGCCAGCAGCTTACGGGCTAGCGGGAGCGCCCTTTCCTATGAGCAGTACTTC.

The chain uses TRBV27 and TRBJ2-1; weak D call: TRBD1 (5 bases). The ends were cut back, 4 bases at V and 6 bases at J, with 22 bases in the middle. This CDR3 spans 17 amino acids. Per the germline V gene, CDR1 is MNHEY and CDR2 is SMNVEV (reference sequence). The CDR3 nucleotides are TGTGCCAGCAGTTCCTCTGACAGTTTCATCAAGGGCAATGAGCAGTTCTTC. Protein sequence: CASSSSDSFIKGNEQFF.

This chain uses TRBV2 with TRBJ1-4, with a possible D match to TRBD1 (6 bases). V gave up 7 bases and J gave up 6 bases, with 24 bases separating them. Germline CDR1 is SNHLY and CDR2 is FYNNEI. This CDR3 is 17 amino acids long. The CDR3 DNA is TGTGCCAGCACCCCGTTGCGTAAGGGGGGAGGGGATGAAAAACTGTTTTTT. This codes for CASTPLRKGGGDEKLFF. The whole variable domain, filled in from reference TRBV2 and TRBJ1-4, reads EPEVTQTPSHQVTQMGQEVILRCVPISNHLYFYWYRQILGQKVEFLVSFYNNEISEKSEIFDDQFSVERPDGSNFTLKIRSTKLEDSAMYFCASTPLRKGGGDEKLFFGSGTQLSVL.

The J gene is TRBJ1-1, the V gene TRBV10-3; D gene uncertain. The germline CDR1 and CDR2 sequences are ENHRY and SYGVKD. This CDR3 contains 15 residues. The V end lost 3 bases, the J end lost 1 base, and 12 bases lay between the germline ends. CDR3 DNA sequence: TGTGCCATCAGTGATCTCGGATCGGCGAACACTGAAGCTTTCTTT. Its translation: CAISDLGSANTEAFF.

The gene calls are TRBV20-1 and TRBJ2-1; no definite D call. V lost 6 bases to trimming and J lost 9 bases, with 12 bases between them. From germline, CDR1 is DFQATT and CDR2 SNEGSKA (reference sequence). The CDR3 spans 11 residues. The chain's CDR3 is CSAAPVGEQFF. In DNA form, the CDR3 reads TGCAGTGCGGCCCCCGTAGGTGAGCAGTTCTTC.

The chain employs TRBV20-1 and TRBJ2-3, with 12 bases fitting TRBD2. The germline V gene encodes CDR1 DFQATT and CDR2 SNEGSKA (reference sequence). The CDR3 runs 17 residues. The V segment lost 5 bases and the J segment 1 base; nucleotides outside the gene matches: 10. CDR3 DNA: TGCAGTGCTTACTCTAGCGGGAGGGCCAGGGGCACAGATACGCAGTATTTT. Translation: CSAYSSGRARGTDTQYF.

This clonotype was observed many times. The rearrangement links TRBV7-2 to TRBJ2-3; D might be TRBD2 (5 bases). Trimming took 0 bases from V and 3 from J, leaving 13 bases between them. CDR3 length: 16 amino acids. CDR1 SGHTA and CDR2 FQGNSA come from the germline V gene. In nucleotides, the CDR3 is TGTGCCAGCAGCTTAGCGGGAATAGCGATAACAGATACGCAGTATTTT. Translated: CASSLAGIAITDTQYF.

This clonotype was seen a handful of times. This chain uses TRBV7-9 with TRBJ1-2; D unresolved. V shed 3 bases and J shed 8 bases, with 13 bases lying between them. Germline CDR1 is SEHNR and CDR2 is FQNEAQ (reference sequence). CDR3 size: 13 residues. CDR3 bases: TGTGCCAGCAGCTTTGGCAGGTCGGACGGCTACACCTTC. Translating gives CASSFGRSDGYTF. Using reference TRBV7-9 and TRBJ1-2 for the parts outside the CDR3, the full variable domain is DTGVSQNPRHKITKRGQNVTFRCDPISEHNRLYWYRQTLGQGPEFLTYFQNEAQLEKSRLLSDRFSAERPKGSFSTLEIQRTEQGDSAMYLCASSFGRSDGYTFGSGTRLTVV.

The chain uses TRBV27 and TRBJ2-1; D uncertain. V was shortened by 0 bases and J by 7 bases, with 16 bases between the two germline ends. CDR1 is MNHEY and CDR2 is SMNVEV in the germline V gene (reference sequence). The CDR3 covers 16 residues. The CDR3 DNA is TGTGCCAGCAGTTTATCAATCCGACCCCTAGTTAATGAGCAGTTCTTC. The encoded protein is CASSLSIRPLVNEQFF.

J is TRBJ2-1 and V is TRBV25-1; possible D gene TRBD2, 6 bases. This CDR3 region has 17 residues. Trimming removed 0 bases at V and 4 bases at J, with 16 bases between. Per germline, CDR1 MGHDK and CDR2 SYGVNS. CDR3 residues: CASSEYVGGRIYNEQFF. The DNA for the CDR3 is TGTGCCAGCAGTGAATATGTCGGGGGACGGATATACAATGAGCAGTTCTTC.

This clonotype was observed a handful of times. The rearrangement links TRBV4-2 to TRBJ2-1; 10 bases are shared with TRBD2. The CDR3 runs to 16 residues. The V and J ends lost 1 base and 5 bases, in that order; junction bases with no gene match: 5. Germline assignment: CDR1 LGHNA and CDR2 YNFKEQ. In nucleotides, the CDR3 is TGTGCCAGCAGCCAAGCAGGACTAGCGGCTGACAATGAGCAGTTCTTC. Translation gives CASSQAGLAADNEQFF.

The sample holds a few counts of this clonotype. The genes are TRBV20-1 and TRBJ1-1; the match to TRBD1 covers 9 bases. The J segment lost 8 bases and the V segment lost 4 bases, leaving 20 bases of the junction unmatched. Per germline, CDR1 DFQATT and CDR2 SNEGSKA (reference sequence). The CDR3 has 17 amino acids. CDR3 nucleotides: TGCAGTGCTACAAACCTCTTACAGGGGGCGAAATCCCCAGAAGCTTTCTTT. Its translation: CSATNLLQGAKSPEAFF.

The rearrangement uses TRBV28 and TRBJ2-1; 8 bases are a match to TRBD2. Germline values: CDR1 MDHEN, CDR2 SYDVKM. CDR3 length: 18 residues. V lost 3 bases to trimming and J lost 2 bases; unmatched junction nucleotides: 12. As DNA, the CDR3 is TGTGCCAGCAGTTTCCACTCCCGACTAGCGTTTACCTACAATGAGCAGTTCTTC. Protein: CASSFHSRLAFTYNEQFF.

The rearrangement links TRBV3-1 to TRBJ2-5; 11 bases fit TRBD2. Per the germline V gene, CDR1 is LGHDT and CDR2 is YNNKEL (reference sequence). The CDR3 extends over 17 amino acids. V shed 1 base and J 2 bases; nucleotides not matched to a gene: 6. CDR3 sequence (DNA): TGTGCCAGCAGCCAAGTTATACTAGCGGGAGCTCAAGAGACCCAGTACTTC. It codes for CASSQVILAGAQETQYF.

This clonotype was counted between two and nine times. The V gene is TRBV5-1, the J gene TRBJ2-1; the match to TRBD2 covers 7 bases. Per germline, CDR1 SGHRS and CDR2 YFSETQ. V lost 0 bases, J lost 9 bases, and 6 bases stayed unmatched. This CDR3 comprises 14 residues. The CDR3 DNA reads as TGCGCCAGCAGCTTGGCGGCGGGGGAGAGTGAGCAGTTCTTC. The encoded protein is CASSLAAGESEQFF. The full variable domain, in which reference TRBV5-1 and TRBJ2-1 provide the parts outside the CDR3, is KAGVTQTPRYLIKTRGQQVTLSCSPISGHRSVSWYQQTPGQGLQFLFEYFSETQRNKGNFPGRFSGRQFSNSRSEMNVSTLELGDSALYLCASSLAAGESEQFFGPGTRLTVL.

Only a few counts were recorded for this clonotype. J is TRBJ1-2 and V is TRBV7-2; the D is unclear. There are 12 residues in the CDR3. Germline V lookup: CDR1 SGHTA, CDR2 FQGNSA. V was clipped by 5 bases and J by 8 bases, with 12 bases between them. CDR3 amino acids: CASSPLGKGYTF. The CDR3, as DNA: TGTGCCAGCAGCCCCCTCGGTAAAGGCTACACCTTC. The full variable domain, its missing parts supplied by reference TRBV7-2 and TRBJ1-2, is GAGVSQSPSNKVTEKGKDVELRCDPISGHTALYWYRQSLGQGLEFLIYFQGNSAPDKSGLPSDRFSAERTGGSVSTLTIQRTQQEDSAVYLCASSPLGKGYTFGSGTRLTVV.

A few counts support this clonotype. The chain has TRBV12-3 or TRBV12-4 and TRBJ1-5, with 8 positions matching TRBD1. This CDR3 contains 14 residues. V was pared by 4 bases and J by 6 bases, with 5 bases of the junction left unmatched. The CDR3, as DNA: TGTGCCAGCAGTTGGCAGGGGGCCTTTCAGCCCCAGCATTTT. Translated, it gives CASSWQGAFQPQHF.

This clonotype was counted a few times. The chain carries TRBV5-8 and TRBJ2-1; D is unclear. V was trimmed by 0 bases and J by 5 bases, leaving 9 bases between them. The CDR3 covers 14 residues. Germline-derived CDR1 and CDR2 are SGHTS and YDEGEE. The CDR3 loop reads CASSLAPLNNEQFF. CDR3 DNA: TGTGCCAGCAGCTTGGCCCCGCTCAACAATGAGCAGTTCTTC.

This clonotype showed up just a few times. The chain joins TRBV20-1 to TRBJ2-3; 7 positions agree with TRBD2. V shed 7 bases, J shed 2 bases, and the junction held 9 bases outside the gene matches. CDR3 length: 14 amino acids. The germline V gene has CDR1 DFQATT and CDR2 SNEGSKA (reference sequence). The CDR3 sequence: CSVRRAGVTDTQYF. The CDR3 DNA reads as TGCAGTGTCCGACGGGCGGGGGTCACAGATACGCAGTATTTT.

V usage is TRBV29-1 and J usage is TRBJ2-5, with 13 positions matching TRBD2. The CDR3 loop spans 14 amino acids. Germline CDR1 SQVTM, CDR2 ANQGSEA. V gave up 6 bases and J gave up 11 bases; unmatched junction bases: 12. CDR3 nucleotide sequence: TGCAGCGTCAACGGACTAGCGGGGGTACGGGAGCAGTACTTC. This codes for CSVNGLAGVREQYF.

With respect to this clonotype: A much larger clonotype is one base distant, so this may be a read error. This chain uses TRBV20-1 with TRBJ1-1, with TRBD1 identical over 8 bases. Germline V gives CDR1 DFQATT, CDR2 SNEGSKA (reference sequence). J lost 1 base, V lost 8 bases, and 3 bases had no gene match. CDR3 length: 12 amino acids. The CDR3 nucleotides are TGCAGTCCTGGGACAGGGAACACTGAAGCTTTCTTT. Its protein is CSPGTGNTEAFF.

About this clonotype: One end of the junction varies from germline; a read error may be responsible. The CDR3 is CASSQNRGASHEQYF. CDR3 in DNA: TGTGCCAGCAGCCAAAATAGAGGGGCCTCCCACGAGCAGTACTTC. The chain combines TRBV7-8 with TRBJ2-5; D possibly uses TRBD1 or TRBD2 (5 bases each). Near its end, the DNA agrees better with TRBJ2-7, so the J call may be wrong. Germline CDR1 reads SGHVS; CDR2 reads FQNEAQ. The length of the CDR3 is 15 residues.